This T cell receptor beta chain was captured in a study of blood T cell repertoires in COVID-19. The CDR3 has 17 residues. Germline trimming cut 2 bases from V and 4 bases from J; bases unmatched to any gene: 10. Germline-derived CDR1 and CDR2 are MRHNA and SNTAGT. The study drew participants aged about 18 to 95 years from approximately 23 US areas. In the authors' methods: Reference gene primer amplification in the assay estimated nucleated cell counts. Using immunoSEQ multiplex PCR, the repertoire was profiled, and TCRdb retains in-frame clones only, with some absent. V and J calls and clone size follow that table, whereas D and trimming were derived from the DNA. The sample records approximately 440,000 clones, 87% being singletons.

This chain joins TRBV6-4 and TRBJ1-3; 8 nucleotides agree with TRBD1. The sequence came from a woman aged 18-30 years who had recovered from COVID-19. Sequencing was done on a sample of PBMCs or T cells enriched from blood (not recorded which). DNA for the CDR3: TGTGCCAGCAGTGACCCCCGGACAGGGTTTGCCGGAAACACCATATATTTT. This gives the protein CASSDPRTGFAGNTIYF.